The TCR beta chain under discussion was sequenced for a study of T cell repertoires in cytomegalovirus infection. In germline, CDR1 is SGHTA, CDR2 FQGNSA. V was cut by 1 base and J by 8 bases, with 8 bases left in between. The CDR3 has 13 residues. Each CDR3 protein gets one entry after TCRdb re-called the reads with MiXCR. The sample lists approximately 400,000 distinct CDR3 sequences; roughly 30% were seen once. Overall study results and limits: HLA-C-restricted CMV-specific TCR beta clonotypes were dominant in the ex vivo response.

This clonotype was seen a handful of times. Its antigen is currently unknown. The sequence came from a human donor in good health (CMV status not recorded). Some clones in this sample may be carry-over from other donors' samples. The sample consisted of PBMCs. The gene calls are TRBV7-2 and TRBJ1-4, with D unresolved. CDR3 amino acids: CASSLVAGEKLFF. The CDR3 DNA follows: TGTGCCAGCAGCTTAGTCGCGGGGGAAAAACTGTTTTTT.